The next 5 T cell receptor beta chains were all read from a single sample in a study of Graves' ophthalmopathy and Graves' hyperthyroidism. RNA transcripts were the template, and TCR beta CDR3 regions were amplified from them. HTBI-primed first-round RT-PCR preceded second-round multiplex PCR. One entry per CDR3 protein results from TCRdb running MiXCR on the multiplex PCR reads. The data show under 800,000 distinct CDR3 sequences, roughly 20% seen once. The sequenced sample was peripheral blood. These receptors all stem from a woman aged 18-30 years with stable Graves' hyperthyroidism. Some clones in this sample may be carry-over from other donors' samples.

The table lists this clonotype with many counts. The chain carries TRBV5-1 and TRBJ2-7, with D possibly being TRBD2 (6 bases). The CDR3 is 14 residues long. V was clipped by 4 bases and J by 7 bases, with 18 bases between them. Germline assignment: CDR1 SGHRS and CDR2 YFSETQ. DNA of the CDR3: TGCGCCAGCAGCCCGGCTGGAGGGTCGGGAGAGCAGTACTTC. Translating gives CASSPAGGSGEQYF.

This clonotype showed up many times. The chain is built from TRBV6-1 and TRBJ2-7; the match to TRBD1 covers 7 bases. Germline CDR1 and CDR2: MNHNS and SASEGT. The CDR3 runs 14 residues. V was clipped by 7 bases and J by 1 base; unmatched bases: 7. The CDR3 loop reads CASTQGGGSYEQYF. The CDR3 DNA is TGTGCCAGCACTCAAGGGGGCGGATCCTACGAGCAGTACTTC.

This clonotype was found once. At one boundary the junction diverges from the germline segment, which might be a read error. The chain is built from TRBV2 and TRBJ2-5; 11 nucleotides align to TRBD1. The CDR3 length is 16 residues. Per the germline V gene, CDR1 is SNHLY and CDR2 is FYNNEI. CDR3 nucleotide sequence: TGTACCAGCAATGATGGACAGGGGGCGTTTTGGGAGACCCAGTACTTC. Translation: CTSNDGQGAFWETQYF.

CDR3 residues: CASSPRSATYEQYF. In nucleotides, the CDR3 is TGTGCCAGCAGTCCCCGCAGCGCCACCTACGAGCAGTACTTC. J is TRBJ2-7 and V is TRBV28, with D hard to call. Germline V gene sequence: CDR1 MDHEN, CDR2 SYDVKM. This CDR3 contains 14 residues. Trimming took off 5 bases at V and 2 bases at J, with 13 bases between the two ends.

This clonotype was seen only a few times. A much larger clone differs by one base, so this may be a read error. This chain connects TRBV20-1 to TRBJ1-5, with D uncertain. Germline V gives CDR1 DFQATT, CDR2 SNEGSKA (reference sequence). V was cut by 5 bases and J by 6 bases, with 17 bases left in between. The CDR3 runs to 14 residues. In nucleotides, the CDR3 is TGCAGTGCTCTTAGACAAAATTACATTCAGCCCCAGCATTTT. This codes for CSALRQNYIQPQHF.